This passage covers 5 T cell receptor beta chains from one sample sequenced in a study of response to subunit inactivated influenza vaccine. TCRdb reprocessed the RT-PCR reads with MiXCR, giving one entry per CDR3 protein. The table records 500,000 or so distinct CDR3 sequences, 16% of them present only once. The sequenced sample was CD4+ T cells sorted from PBMCs, obtained around 2 years after vaccination. These receptors came from a man aged 50 to 75 who received an inactivated influenza vaccine.

This clonotype appeared a few times. The chain carries TRBV18 and TRBJ1-1; no clear D gene. The CDR3 runs 12 residues. The V and J ends lost 4 bases and 7 bases respectively, with 10 bases between them. The germline gives CDR1 KGHSH, CDR2 LQKENI. CDR3 in amino acids: CASSQRVGEAFF. In nucleotides, the CDR3 is TGTGCCAGCTCACAGAGGGTTGGTGAAGCTTTCTTT.

V gene TRBV20-1 combines with J gene TRBJ1-3; maybe TRBD1 (5 bases). The CDR3 covers 13 residues. Per the germline V gene, CDR1 is DFQATT and CDR2 is SNEGSKA (reference sequence). V was trimmed by 7 bases and J by 5 bases, leaving 15 bases between them. The CDR3 reads CSVPRGERNTIYF. The CDR3 DNA reads as TGCAGTGTCCCGCGGGGGGAACGAAACACCATATATTTT.

This clonotype appeared a few times. The V call is TRBV27, the J call TRBJ1-2; TRBD1 matches at 8 bases. The J segment lost 7 bases and the V segment lost 5 bases, leaving 9 bases of the junction unmatched. The CDR3 has 14 amino acids. Germline-derived CDR1 and CDR2 are MNHEY and SMNVEV (reference sequence). The CDR3 nucleotides read TGTGCCAGCAGTCCCTTAACAGGGGGTAGTGGCTACACCTTC. Amino acids: CASSPLTGGSGYTF.

The V gene is TRBV2, the J gene TRBJ2-2, with 7 bases lining up with TRBD1. Germline CDR1 reads SNHLY; CDR2 reads FYNNEI. The CDR3 extends over 21 amino acids. Trimming cost V 2 bases and J 2 bases; bases outside gene matches: 20. For the CDR3, the DNA is TGTGCCAGCAGTGAAAAAGCCAGCAGTGCCAACAGGGGAAGAAACACCGGGGAGCTGTTTTTT. This translates into CASSEKASSANRGRNTGELFF.

This chain joins TRBV24-1 and TRBJ1-5, with D unresolved. Germline V CDR1 and CDR2: KGHDR, SFDVKD. The germline V and J ends were trimmed by 9 bases and 2 bases, with 10 bases remaining between them. The CDR3 loop spans 13 amino acids. The CDR3 here is CATGKMRNQPQHF. CDR3 sequence (DNA): TGTGCCACCGGGAAAATGCGCAATCAGCCCCAGCATTTT.